This T cell receptor (beta chain) was obtained from a study of OX40 agonist ivuxolimab in advanced cancers. Study-wide findings and caveats: Dosing at 0.1 to 3.0 mg/kg was accompanied by clonal expansion of CD4+ and CD8+ blood T cells by week 6.

Points on this clone: Its antigen is as yet unknown.

Sequencing used immunoSEQ multiplex PCR; TCRdb keeps in-frame clones, though not all of them. In the table there are about 64,000 clones, roughly 80% of which are singletons. Autoimmune disease history or systemic immunosuppression barred patients. The timepoints at which blood was sampled were baseline, cycle 4 day 1, and cycle 7 day 1. V was trimmed by 6 bases and J by 4 bases, leaving 6 bases between them. The CDR3 runs 12 residues. CDR1 is LNHDA and CDR2 is SQIVND in the germline V gene (reference sequence). The chain carries TRBV19 and TRBJ1-4; no clear D. This TCR was sampled from an adult with an advanced solid tumor such as melanoma, head and neck, liver or kidney cancer. Here the sequenced sample was CD4+ or CD8+ T cells sorted from blood, taken in a trial of the OX40 agonist ivuxolimab. The CDR3 region has the DNA TGTGCCAGTAGATTCGGTAATGAAAAACTGTTTTTT. Its translation is CASRFGNEKLFF.